The 18 T cell receptor beta chains listed next were all sequenced from one sample in a study of technical replicates of blood from several donors. Method: immunoSEQ multiplex PCR; TCRdb's copy keeps in-frame clones and lacks some. The sample records about 97,000 clones, approximately 96% being singletons. The specimen was T cells isolated from PBMCs. The receptors were gathered from a human donor in good health.

The V and J genes are TRBV9 and TRBJ2-1; 9 bases match TRBD2. CDR1 SGDLS and CDR2 YYNGEE come from the germline V gene. V trimming: 0 bases; J trimming: 7 bases; junction bases outside the gene matches: 5. The CDR3 contains 15 residues. The CDR3 here is CASSVGLAGKNEQFF. In DNA form, the CDR3 reads TGTGCCAGCAGCGTAGGCCTAGCGGGAAAAAATGAGCAGTTCTTC.

V usage is TRBV4-2 and J usage is TRBJ2-7, with 7 bases fitting TRBD2. Germline V CDR1 and CDR2: LGHNA, YNFKEQ. The CDR3 is 15 amino acids. V lost 3 bases and J lost 3; bases outside the gene matches: 8. CDR3 sequence (DNA): TGTGCCAGCAGCCAGGGCGGGAGTGGAGGCTACGAGCAGTACTTC. This encodes CASSQGGSGGYEQYF.

V gene TRBV9 combines with J gene TRBJ1-2, with a possible D match to TRBD1 (5 bases). This CDR3 has 12 amino acids. Germline V gives CDR1 SGDLS, CDR2 YYNGEE. Trimming shortened V by 4 bases and J by 6 bases, and 10 bases separated the two germline ends. CDR3 protein: CASSSGSHGYTF. The CDR3 DNA follows: TGTGCCAGCAGCTCAGGGTCTCATGGCTACACCTTC. The full variable domain, its missing parts supplied by reference TRBV9 and TRBJ1-2, is DSGVTQTPKHLITATGQRVTLRCSPRSGDLSVYWYQQSLDQGLQFLIQYYNGEERAKGNILERFSAQQFPDLHSELNLSSLELGDSALYFCASSSGSHGYTFGSGTRLTVV.

The chain carries TRBV6-4 and TRBJ2-3; TRBD2 matches 12 bases. CDR1 MRHNA and CDR2 SNTAGT come from the germline V gene. This CDR3 contains 13 residues. The trim removed 5 bases at V and 6 bases at J, leaving 0 bases unmatched. The CDR3 bases are TGTGCCAGCAGTACTAGCGGGAGGGATACGCAGTATTTT. Encoded protein: CASSTSGRDTQYF.

This chain joins TRBV29-1 and TRBJ2-4, with 12 positions matching TRBD2. V dropped 6 bases and J dropped 8; count of bases not matched to a gene: 14. The germline CDR1 and CDR2 sequences are SQVTM and ANQGSEA. The CDR3 extends over 16 amino acids. For the CDR3, the DNA is TGCAGCGTACAAGGACTAGCGGGAATTAAGGAGCACATTCAGTACTTC. As protein: CSVQGLAGIKEHIQYF.

The rearrangement uses TRBV9 and TRBJ2-3, with TRBD2 matching 8 bases. Looked up from germline, CDR1 is SGDLS and CDR2 is YYNGEE. After removal of 1 base from V and 6 bases from J, the junction contained 13 bases not matched to a gene. The CDR3 length is 17 residues. In DNA form, the CDR3 reads TGTGCCAGCAGCGTACGGGGCGGGACTAGTATAGCGGATACGCAGTATTTT. This translates into CASSVRGGTSIADTQYF.

V gene TRBV2 combines with J gene TRBJ2-7; 7 bases align to TRBD2. CDR1 is SNHLY and CDR2 is FYNNEI in the germline V gene. The CDR3 runs 15 residues. Trimming cost V 0 bases and J 6 bases; bases outside gene matches: 8. As DNA, the CDR3 is TGTGCCAGCAGTGAAGCACACCGGGGAGGGAGCGAGCAGTACTTC. Translated, it gives CASSEAHRGGSEQYF. The variable domain in full, with the rest retrieved from reference TRBV2 and TRBJ2-7, is EPEVTQTPSHQVTQMGQEVILRCVPISNHLYFYWYRQILGQKVEFLVSFYNNEISEKSEIFDDQFSVERPDGSNFTLKIRSTKLEDSAMYFCASSEAHRGGSEQYFGPGTRLTVT.

The chain uses TRBV4-1 and TRBJ2-7, with 12 bases fitting TRBD2. Looked up from germline, CDR1 is MGHRA and CDR2 is YSYEKL. This CDR3 contains 15 residues. Trimming removed 4 bases from V and 6 bases from J; junction bases left unmatched: 7. CDR3 residues: CASSLSQTSGSEQYF. The CDR3 DNA follows: TGCGCCAGCAGCCTTTCCCAGACTAGCGGGAGCGAGCAGTACTTC.

The J gene is TRBJ1-1, the V gene TRBV19; D is uncertain. In germline, CDR1 is LNHDA, CDR2 SQIVND (reference sequence). The ends were cut back, 6 bases at V and 2 bases at J, with 13 bases in the middle. CDR3 length: 14 amino acids. The CDR3 nucleotides are TGTGCCAGTAGGATTATAGAGGGAAACACTGAAGCTTTCTTT. Protein sequence: CASRIIEGNTEAFF.

J is TRBJ2-1 and V is TRBV11-2; D is ambiguous. V shed 4 bases and J shed 9 bases, with 16 bases lying between them. Germline CDR1 reads SGHAT; CDR2 reads FQNNGV. The CDR3 is 14 residues long. DNA for the CDR3: TGTGCCAGCAGCTCCCAGTCGCGGTTAGGTGAGCAGTTCTTC. It translates to CASSSQSRLGEQFF.

This chain joins TRBV5-1 and TRBJ2-1; tentative D call: TRBD1 (6 bases). The CDR3 contains 15 residues. Trimming cost V 0 bases and J 2 bases, with 9 bases left between them. CDR1 SGHRS and CDR2 YFSETQ come from the germline V gene. The CDR3 spells CASSLGQGPYNEQFF. The CDR3 DNA is TGCGCCAGCAGCTTGGGGCAGGGGCCCTACAATGAGCAGTTCTTC. The full variable domain, in which reference TRBV5-1 and TRBJ2-1 provide the parts outside the CDR3, is KAGVTQTPRYLIKTRGQQVTLSCSPISGHRSVSWYQQTPGQGLQFLFEYFSETQRNKGNFPGRFSGRQFSNSRSEMNVSTLELGDSALYLCASSLGQGPYNEQFFGPGTRLTVL.

The chain combines TRBV11-3 with TRBJ2-3, with 10 bases matching TRBD1. The germline V gene has CDR1 SGHNT and CDR2 YENEEA. This CDR3 contains 17 residues. Trimming removed 6 bases from V and 3 bases from J; junction bases left unmatched: 12. In DNA, the CDR3 is TGTGCCAGCAGTGACCCGGGGGACAGGGGTGGGACAGATACGCAGTATTTT. Translation: CASSDPGDRGGTDTQYF.

This rearrangement joins TRBV2 to TRBJ2-5, with 10 bases identical to TRBD2. Germline lookup yields CDR1 SNHLY and CDR2 FYNNEI. The CDR3 is 18 amino acids. V lost 0 bases to trimming and J lost 5 bases; unmatched junction nucleotides: 12. The CDR3 here is CASSEALRLAGVQETQYF. CDR3 sequence (DNA): TGTGCCAGCAGTGAAGCGCTAAGGCTAGCGGGAGTTCAGGAGACCCAGTACTTC.

The V call is TRBV14, the J call TRBJ1-2, with a possible D match to TRBD1 (5 bases). This CDR3 has 14 amino acids. Germline values: CDR1 SGHDN, CDR2 FVKESK. Trimming stripped 1 base from V and 4 bases from J, with 10 bases between. The CDR3 loop reads CASSQGTGPYGYTF. In nucleotides, the CDR3 is TGTGCCAGCAGCCAAGGAACAGGTCCCTATGGCTACACCTTC.

The rearrangement links TRBV28 to TRBJ1-5; 9 nucleotides line up with TRBD1. V shed 9 bases and J 4 bases; nucleotides not matched to a gene: 4. Germline loops: CDR1 MDHEN, CDR2 SYDVKM. The CDR3 loop spans 13 amino acids. The DNA of the CDR3 is TGTGCCAGTCTGACAGGGGGGAATCAGCCCCAGCATTTT. Translating it yields CASLTGGNQPQHF.

V and J are TRBV5-1 and TRBJ1-4; no clear D gene. Between the trimmed V and J ends, which lost 0 bases and 5 bases, there was a span of 17 bases. This CDR3 is built from 17 residues. The V gene's germline CDR1 is SGHRS and CDR2 YFSETQ. CDR3 sequence: CASSLAGRWKENEKLFF. CDR3 nucleotide sequence: TGCGCCAGCAGCTTGGCCGGTAGGTGGAAGGAGAATGAAAAACTGTTTTTT.

This rearrangement joins TRBV6-4 to TRBJ2-3; D might be TRBD2 (5 bases). CDR3 length equals 19 residues. The V end lost 3 bases, the J end lost 0 bases, and 22 bases lay between the germline ends. CDR1 is MRHNA, CDR2 SNTAGT, per germline. DNA for the CDR3: TGTGCCAGCAGTGATCGCCCGTCAGGCGGGCGACTCAGCACAGATACGCAGTATTTT. Encoded protein: CASSDRPSGGRLSTDTQYF.

The genes are TRBV30 and TRBJ2-3, with 7 positions matching TRBD2. The CDR3 covers 14 residues. V trimming: 2 bases; J trimming: 2 bases; junction bases outside the gene matches: 4. Germline CDR1 and CDR2: GTSNPN and SVGIG (reference sequence). The CDR3 DNA reads as TGTGCCTGGAGTACCAGCGGGACCACAGATACGCAGTATTTT. It encodes CAWSTSGTTDTQYF.